This T cell receptor beta chain was obtained from a study of shared clonotypes between healthy human individuals. Naive-designated CD8 cells lacked CD45RO, were positively enriched for CCR7, and omitted terminally differentiated effector memory CD45RA+ cells. Study outcomes and limitations: Naive CD4 clonotype sharing across several donors was about 5%.

Of note for this clone: Its specificity is unknown.

Profiling relied on immunoSEQ multiplex PCR, and the TCRdb table lists in-frame clones only, not all of them. The sample shows roughly 2 million clones, just under 95% of them seen only once. Sequenced sample: naive CD8+ T cells sorted from blood. The receptor was isolated from a man aged 18-30 years in good health.

The CDR3 region has the DNA TGTGCCAGCAGTTTTTCCGGGACAGGGTTAGATACGCAGTATTTT. It is translated as CASSFSGTGLDTQYF. The gene calls are TRBV13 and TRBJ2-3; 9 bases align to TRBD1. The junction had 9 bases not matched to a gene; V was cut back by 6 bases and J by 5 bases. This CDR3 is 15 amino acids long. Germline CDR1 PRHDT, CDR2 FYEKMQ (reference sequence). Full variable domain (missing parts from reference TRBV13 and TRBJ2-3): AAGVIQSPRHLIKEKRETATLKCYPIPRHDTVYWYQQGPGQDPQFLISFYEKMQSDKGSIPDRFSAQQFSDYHSELNMSSLELGDSALYFCASSFSGTGLDTQYFGPGTRLTVL.